Listed below are T cell receptor beta chains from one sample, sequenced in a study of blood T cell repertoires in COVID-19. Produced via immunoSEQ multiplex PCR; TCRdb's table is partial and in-frame only. The sample holds about 370,000 clones, roughly 89% seen once. The sequenced sample was PBMCs or T cells enriched from blood (not recorded which). The receptor source for this set is a woman aged 25 to 39 who had recovered from COVID-19. Each CDR3 is given with its conserved first and last residue. A D gene is named only where the DNA matches it firmly. A row's size may be missing; if present it is once, few, many or a size class.

D gene: NA; V gene: TRBV4-1; J gene: TRBJ1-2; clone size: NA; CDR3 protein: CASSPTAANYGYTF; CDR3 DNA: TGCGCCAGCAGCCCGACAGCCGCTAACTATGGCTACACCTTC
D gene: NA; V gene: TRBV4-1; J gene: TRBJ1-2; clone size: once; CDR3 protein: CASSQNPTSGDYGYTF; CDR3 DNA: TGCGCCAGCAGCCAAAACCCAACTTCAGGGGACTATGGCTACACCTTC
D gene: NA; V gene: TRBV10-3; J gene: TRBJ2-1; clone size: NA; CDR3 protein: CAIRTGTLDNEQFF; CDR3 DNA: TGTGCCATCAGGACCGGGACACTAGACAATGAGCAGTTCTTC
D gene: TRBD1; V gene: TRBV25-1; J gene: TRBJ2-1; clone size: NA; CDR3 protein: CASSEYGTGYNEQFF; CDR3 DNA: TGTGCCAGCAGTGAATATGGGACAGGCTACAATGAGCAGTTCTTC
D gene: NA; V gene: TRBV20-1; J gene: TRBJ1-1; clone size: once; CDR3 protein: CSASPGLNTEAFF; CDR3 DNA: TGCAGTGCTAGTCCAGGGTTGAACACTGAAGCTTTCTTT
D gene: NA; V gene: TRBV6-6; J gene: TRBJ2-7; clone size: NA; CDR3 protein: CASRPPGRSYEQYF; CDR3 DNA: TGTGCCAGCAGGCCCCCTGGGAGGTCCTACGAGCAGTACTTC
D gene: NA; V gene: TRBV28; J gene: TRBJ1-1; clone size: NA; CDR3 protein: CASKDPKRGNTEAFF; CDR3 DNA: TGTGCCAGCAAAGATCCCAAGAGAGGGAACACTGAAGCTTTCTTT
D gene: NA; V gene: TRBV6-5; J gene: TRBJ2-5; clone size: NA; CDR3 protein: CASSYSGGLETQYF; CDR3 DNA: TGTGCCAGCAGTTACTCTGGGGGCTTAGAGACCCAGTACTTC
D gene: NA; V gene: TRBV30; J gene: TRBJ1-2; clone size: NA; CDR3 protein: CAWSRTRVGYTF; CDR3 DNA: TGTGCCTGGAGTCGCACCAGGGTCGGCTACACCTTC
D gene: TRBD2; V gene: TRBV5-6; J gene: TRBJ2-1; clone size: once; CDR3 protein: CASSRVSGLSYNEQFF; CDR3 DNA: TGTGCCAGCAGCCGAGTTAGCGGGCTCTCCTACAATGAGCAGTTCTTC